These T cell receptor beta chains were read from a single sample in a study of Tregs in tolerant kidney transplant recipients. Assay used: immunoSEQ multiplex PCR; TCRdb lists only in-frame clones, some missing. This sample has about 64,000 clones; roughly 86% occur once, and the top ten carry 3.8%. The sample consisted of CD4+ T cells from blood (PBMCs), taken 6 months after the transplant. These receptors originate from a human patient who received a combined kidney and bone marrow transplant. Certain T cells may be donor cells from the graft. Each CDR3 is given with its conserved first and last residue. D genes are given only for firm matches. Clone size is given for some rows only: seen once, a few or many times, or a class if the clone is expanded.

v_gene,j_gene,d_gene,abundance,CDR3nt,CDR3aa
TRBV18,TRBJ2-4,NA,NA,TGTGCCAGCTCTCCGTCTACGGACAACAAGTACTTC,CASSPSTDNKYF
TRBV7-2,TRBJ2-5,TRBD2,NA,TGTGCCAGCAGCCCTTGGGCGGGAGCAGTGGAGACCCAGTACTTC,CASSPWAGAVETQYF
TRBV28,TRBJ2-7,NA,NA,TGTGCCAGCAGCCCTGCCTACTACGAGCAGTACTTC,CASSPAYYEQYF
TRBV18,TRBJ1-4,NA,NA,TGTGCCAGCTCACTCAGGACAGTAGCTGAAAAACTGTTTTTT,CASSLRTVAEKLFF
TRBV4-2,TRBJ2-1,TRBD2,NA,TGTGCCAGCAGCCACCAACCCACCGGGCTAGCGGGAGTGGGGAATGAGCAGTTCTTC,CASSHQPTGLAGVGNEQFF
TRBV11-3,TRBJ2-7,NA,NA,TGTGCCAGCAGCCCGGACTCGCGCTACTACGAGCAGTACTTC,CASSPDSRYYEQYF
TRBV7-2,TRBJ1-5,NA,NA,TGTGCCAGCAGCTTAGGGGCAGGGAATAGCAATCAGCCCCAGCATTTT,CASSLGAGNSNQPQHF
TRBV6-6,TRBJ1-2,TRBD1,once,TGTGCCAGCAGTTCCCGGGACAGGGACCCCCATGGCTACACCTTC,CASSSRDRDPHGYTF
TRBV5-1,TRBJ1-2,TRBD1,NA,TGCGCCAGCAGCCCTCGGACAGGGGGCGAGAGTGGCTACACCTTC,CASSPRTGGESGYTF
TRBV10-1,TRBJ2-7,TRBD1,NA,TGCGCCAGCAGTTTCCGGGACAGGCGAGGGGAGCAGTACTTC,CASSFRDRRGEQYF
TRBV15,TRBJ2-6,TRBD2,NA,TGTGCCACCAGCCGCGGGGGGCGCGCTCTCTCTGGGGCCAACGTCCTGACTTTC,CATSRGGRALSGANVLTF
TRBV28,TRBJ1-2,TRBD1,NA,TGTGCCAGCATTCCAGACAGGGGCTATGGCTACACCTTC,CASIPDRGYGYTF
TRBV6-5,TRBJ2-1,NA,NA,TGTGCCAGCAGCCAGACAGCATCAGCCTACAATGAGCAGTTCTTC,CASSQTASAYNEQFF
TRBV7-6,TRBJ2-3,NA,NA,TGTGCCAGCAGCTTTCGACTGGCTCGCACAGATACGCAGTATTTT,CASSFRLARTDTQYF
TRBV5-6,TRBJ2-1,TRBD1,NA,TGTGCCAGCAGCTGGGGGACAGGCACATTGGGCTACAATGAGCAGTTCTTC,CASSWGTGTLGYNEQFF
TRBV20-1,TRBJ1-2,NA,NA,TGCAGTGCTGCAGGGCCTTATGGCTACACCTTC,CSAAGPYGYTF
TRBV5-1,TRBJ2-7,TRBD1,NA,TGCGCCAGCAGCGGTGGACAGGGGGCCCACTACGAGCAGTACTTC,CASSGGQGAHYEQYF
TRBV19,TRBJ1-2,NA,NA,TGTGCCAGTAGAACCGGACAGCACTATGGCTACACCTTC,CASRTGQHYGYTF
TRBV28,TRBJ1-6,NA,NA,TGTGCCAGCAGTTTAGAGTACCTCTATAATTCACCCCTCCACTTT,CASSLEYLYNSPLHF
TRBV4-1,TRBJ2-3,TRBD2,NA,TGCGCCAGCAGCCAGGGCCGTTTGGCGGGAGGGAGCACAGATACGCAGTATTTT,CASSQGRLAGGSTDTQYF
TRBV18,TRBJ1-1,NA,NA,TGTGCCAGCTCACCACCAGCAGGGATGAACACTGAAGCTTTCTTT,CASSPPAGMNTEAFF
TRBV4-2,TRBJ2-7,TRBD2,NA,TGTGCCAGCAGCCAAGAACTAGCGGGGTCAACCTACGAGCAGTACTTC,CASSQELAGSTYEQYF
TRBV4-2,TRBJ2-5,TRBD2,once,TGTGCCAGCAGCCAAGGTGTTCTAGCGGGGGGGCAGGGAGAGACCCAGTACTTC,CASSQGVLAGGQGETQYF
TRBV15,TRBJ2-3,TRBD2,once,TGTGCCACCACCCGCGGGAGCAGCACAGATACGCAGTATTTT,CATTRGSSTDTQYF
TRBV4-1,TRBJ2-6,NA,NA,TGCGCCAGCAGCCAGGCGACAGTGGCTGGGGCCAACGTCCTGACTTTC,CASSQATVAGANVLTF
TRBV11-3,TRBJ2-5,TRBD2,NA,TGTGCCAGCAGCCTAACTAGCGAGATAGGGGAGACCCAGTACTTC,CASSLTSEIGETQYF
TRBV7-2,TRBJ2-7,NA,NA,TGTGCCAGCAGCCTAGGGGGAGGGCAGTACTTC,CASSLGGGQYF
TRBV4-2,TRBJ2-5,TRBD2,NA,TGTGCCAGCAGCCAAGCGGGAGGGTCGGAGACCCAGTACTTC,CASSQAGGSETQYF
TRBV7-9,TRBJ1-2,NA,NA,TGTGCCAGCAGCTTGAGCAGGGGCCATGGCTACACCTTC,CASSLSRGHGYTF
TRBV18,TRBJ2-1,TRBD2,NA,TGTGCCAGCTCACCCCCGGGACTAGCGGGAGTTGAGCAGTTCTTC,CASSPPGLAGVEQFF
TRBV7-2,TRBJ2-7,TRBD1,once,TGTGCCAGCAGCTTGGACAGGGGATACTACGAGCAGTACTTC,CASSLDRGYYEQYF
TRBV19,TRBJ2-2,TRBD1,NA,TGTGCCACCCTCAGGGGGGACAGGGCCTTTAACACCGGGGAGCTGTTTTTT,CATLRGDRAFNTGELFF
TRBV7-9,TRBJ2-1,TRBD2,NA,TGTGCCAGCAGCTCCAGCGGGACCTACAATGAGCAGTTCTTC,CASSSSGTYNEQFF
TRBV7-7,TRBJ2-1,TRBD1,NA,TGTGCCAGCAGCTCGGACAGGGTAAATGAGCAGTTCTTC,CASSSDRVNEQFF
TRBV7-6,TRBJ2-7,NA,few,TGTGCCAGCAGCTTATCCGGCGGGGTCGAGCAGTACTTC,CASSLSGGVEQYF
TRBV27,TRBJ2-7,NA,NA,TGTGCCAGCAGTTCTCAGGGGAAGGGTACCTACGAGCAGTACTTC,CASSSQGKGTYEQYF
TRBV5-1,TRBJ2-1,TRBD1,once,TGCGCCAGCAGCTCGTTTGGACAGGGGGGTTATCGTGAGCAGTTCTTC,CASSSFGQGGYREQFF
TRBV25-1,TRBJ2-5,TRBD2,NA,TGTGCCAGCAGTGAATTACGTAGCGGGAGGGCAGAGACCCAGTACTTC,CASSELRSGRAETQYF
TRBV19,TRBJ2-7,NA,few,TGTGCCAGTAGTGGTCAGGGGTGGAACGAGCAGTACTTC,CASSGQGWNEQYF
TRBV18,TRBJ2-1,TRBD2,NA,TGTGCCAGCTCACCTGGGACTAGCGGGAGAACTGAGCAGTTCTTC,CASSPGTSGRTEQFF
TRBV7-2,TRBJ2-3,TRBD2,NA,TGTGCCAGCAGTCCTAGCGGGGGCACAGATACGCAGTATTTT,CASSPSGGTDTQYF